Listed below are T cell receptor beta chains from one sample, sequenced in a study of shared T cell receptors in the human thymus. TCRdb keeps only in-frame clones here, not all; method: immunoSEQ multiplex PCR. Among 540,000 or so clones, 75% to 80% were seen once, and the ten largest hold less than 0.015%. The sample was also linked to a second study, of human thymus T cells.

The sequenced sample was thymocytes. The receptors stem from a boy under two years old with a congenital heart defect. The CDR3 runs from the conserved cysteine through the conserved F or W. A D gene is named only where the DNA matches it firmly. The listing skips clone size in some rows; elsewhere it reads once, few, many or a size class.

v_call	clone_size	j_call	d_call	cdr3_aa	cdr3_nt
TRBV30	-	TRBJ1-5	TRBD1	CAWRNRGLRQPQHF	TGTGCCTGGAGAAACAGGGGGCTAAGACAGCCCCAGCATTTT
TRBV27	-	TRBJ1-4	TRBD1	CASSPMGDRAGKLFF	TGTGCCAGCAGCCCTATGGGGGACAGGGCGGGAAAACTGTTTTTT
TRBV4-3	-	TRBJ2-7	-	CASSQEVRPRSYEQYF	TGCGCCAGCAGCCAAGAAGTTCGACCTAGATCCTACGAGCAGTACTTC
TRBV19	-	TRBJ2-2	-	CASSLAFGPTGELFF	TGTGCCAGTTCCTTAGCGTTCGGACCCACCGGGGAGCTGTTTTTT
TRBV27	-	TRBJ2-5	TRBD2	CASSQTRDPGTSVQETQYF	TGTGCCAGCAGTCAAACCCGGGACCCGGGGACTAGCGTCCAAGAGACCCAGTACTTC
TRBV5-1	-	TRBJ2-1	-	CASSFWGGPYNEQFF	TGCGCCAGCAGCTTTTGGGGAGGCCCCTACAATGAGCAGTTCTTC
TRBV15	-	TRBJ1-2	-	CATSREGRGGESNYGYTF	TGTGCCACCAGCAGAGAGGGTAGGGGGGGGGAGTCTAACTATGGCTACACCTTC
TRBV4-3	-	TRBJ2-4	TRBD2	CASSQEPSGRKIERNIQYF	TGCGCCAGCAGCCAAGAGCCTAGCGGGAGGAAGATTGAAAGGAACATTCAGTACTTC
TRBV9	few	TRBJ2-3	-	CASSVGTQTRRLGDTQYF	TGTGCCAGCAGCGTAGGGACCCAGACTAGGCGCTTGGGAGATACGCAGTATTTT
TRBV25-1	-	TRBJ2-3	TRBD2	CASSKRGGFRDTQYF	TGTGCCAGCAGTAAGCGGGGGGGTTTCAGGGATACGCAGTATTTT
TRBV4-2	-	TRBJ2-7	-	CASSQELAGSYEQYF	TGTGCCAGCAGCCAAGAACTGGCGGGATCCTACGAGCAGTACTTC
TRBV6-5	-	TRBJ1-5	-	CASSYSGVQGGQPQHF	TGTGCCAGCAGTTACTCCGGCGTCCAGGGAGGTCAGCCCCAGCATTTT
TRBV4-1	-	TRBJ1-2	TRBD1	CASSQEARGTTKPNYGYTF	TGCGCCAGCAGCCAAGAAGCCAGGGGGACGACCAAGCCGAACTATGGCTACACCTTC
TRBV6-6	-	TRBJ1-2	-	CASQEEKRGYTF	TGTGCCAGTCAAGAGGAGAAGCGTGGCTACACCTTC
TRBV27	few	TRBJ2-2	TRBD2	CASTLIPGRAPGELFF	TGTGCCAGCACTCTCATCCCCGGGAGGGCCCCAGGGGAGCTGTTTTTT
TRBV13	-	TRBJ2-3	-	CASSPRGDTQYF	TGTGCCAGCAGCCCCAGAGGGGATACGCAGTATTTT
TRBV5-1	-	TRBJ1-2	-	CASSLRLSADGYTF	TGCGCCAGCAGCCTCCGGCTTTCGGCGGATGGCTACACCTTC
TRBV27	-	TRBJ1-2	-	CASSPIPDRKSHNYGYTF	TGTGCCAGCAGTCCGATACCCGACAGGAAATCGCATAACTATGGCTACACCTTC
TRBV11-2	-	TRBJ1-3	TRBD1	CASSTNDRGRGNTIYF	TGTGCCAGCAGCACCAACGACAGGGGGCGAGGAAACACCATATATTTT
TRBV14	few	TRBJ2-7	-	CASSQRQVSYEQYF	TGTGCCAGCAGCCAGCGACAGGTGTCCTACGAGCAGTACTTC
TRBV11-2	-	TRBJ1-1	-	CASSFSPGGFKREAFF	TGTGCCAGCAGCTTTAGCCCCGGGGGATTCAAGAGGGAAGCTTTCTTT
TRBV5-4	-	TRBJ1-2	-	CASSSLQEIKTF	TGTGCCAGCAGCTCCCTACAGGAAATCAAGACCTTC
TRBV23-1	-	TRBJ2-7	-	CASSQVRGRYEQYF	TGCGCCAGCAGTCAAGTCAGGGGACGGTACGAGCAGTACTTC
TRBV9	-	TRBJ2-3	TRBD2	CASTGDYTDTQYF	TGTGCCAGCACCGGGGACTACACAGATACGCAGTATTTT
TRBV7-9	-	TRBJ1-1	TRBD1	CASSFGQANTEAFF	TGTGCCAGCAGCTTCGGACAGGCGAACACTGAAGCTTTCTTT
TRBV19	-	TRBJ2-7	TRBD1	CASSIRDRGEQYF	TGTGCCAGTAGTATAAGAGACAGGGGCGAGCAGTACTTC
TRBV30	-	TRBJ2-7	TRBD2	CACSRLAGPYEQYF	TGTGCCTGTTCTAGGCTAGCGGGCCCCTACGAGCAGTACTTC
TRBV4-1	once	TRBJ2-1	-	CASSQVGQYNEQFF	TGCGCCAGCAGCCAAGTAGGACAATACAATGAGCAGTTCTTC
TRBV5-6	few	TRBJ2-7	TRBD2	CASSLGSWREIDHEQYF	TGTGCCAGCAGCTTGGGATCATGGCGGGAGATCGACCACGAGCAGTACTTC
TRBV4-2	-	TRBJ2-7	-	CASSQDHRYSYEQYF	TGTGCCAGCAGCCAAGACCACAGGTACTCCTACGAGCAGTACTTC
TRBV21-1	-	TRBJ2-5	-	CASNPWGTQETQYF	TGTGCCAGCAACCCCTGGGGGACTCAAGAGACCCAGTACTTC
TRBV9	-	TRBJ1-1	TRBD1	CASSEHYPFTGALPRAEAFF	TGTGCCAGCAGCGAACACTACCCCTTCACAGGGGCCCTTCCTCGGGCTGAAGCTTTCTTT
TRBV28	-	TRBJ1-2	TRBD1	CASRPDRANRAHLGYTF	TGTGCCAGCAGACCAGACAGGGCCAATCGTGCCCATTTGGGCTACACCTTC
TRBV25-1	-	TRBJ1-4	TRBD1	CASSDIDRGAEKLFF	TGTGCCAGCAGTGACATTGACAGGGGCGCTGAAAAACTGTTTTTT
TRBV4-3	-	TRBJ2-7	-	CASSPFQGRYEQYF	TGCGCCAGCAGCCCCTTCCAGGGCCGCTACGAGCAGTACTTC
TRBV28	few	TRBJ1-1	TRBD1	CASRETGDPEAFF	TGTGCCAGCAGGGAGACAGGGGACCCTGAAGCTTTCTTT
TRBV10-3	-	TRBJ2-7	-	CAISDYSSSSYEQYF	TGTGCCATCAGTGACTACAGTTCTTCCTCCTACGAGCAGTACTTC
TRBV13	few	TRBJ2-1	TRBD2	CASSSPTGGRVGEQFF	TGTGCCAGCAGCTCCCCTACGGGAGGGAGGGTTGGTGAGCAGTTCTTC
TRBV14	-	TRBJ2-1	-	CASSQDRRFSPYNEQFF	TGTGCCAGCAGCCAAGATCGGAGGTTTAGTCCCTACAATGAGCAGTTCTTC
TRBV12-5	-	TRBJ2-3	-	CASGLVVGGGTDTQYF	TGTGCTAGTGGTTTGGTCGTTGGCGGGGGCACAGATACGCAGTATTTT
TRBV10-1	few	TRBJ1-2	TRBD1	CASSLDRERENGYTF	TGCGCCAGCAGCCTGGACAGGGAGAGGGAAAATGGCTACACCTTC
TRBV27	-	TRBJ1-5	TRBD1	CASSPGTVTNQPQHF	TGTGCCAGCAGTCCTGGGACAGTCACAAATCAGCCCCAGCATTTT
TRBV11-2	-	TRBJ1-5	-	CASSLSGGNQPQHF	TGTGCCAGCAGCTTATCAGGGGGCAATCAGCCCCAGCATTTT
TRBV11-2	-	TRBJ2-5	TRBD2	CASSRWGREGQTQYF	TGTGCCAGCAGCCGCTGGGGGAGGGAAGGCCAGACCCAGTACTTC
TRBV6-5	-	TRBJ2-5	TRBD2	CASRMTSGGQETQYF	TGTGCCAGCAGGATGACTAGCGGGGGCCAAGAGACCCAGTACTTC
TRBV1	-	TRBJ1-5	-	CTSSHGGWDRGNQPQHF	TGCACCAGCAGCCACGGGGGGTGGGACAGGGGCAATCAGCCCCAGCATTTT
TRBV7-2	-	TRBJ1-1	TRBD1	CASSSLGTGGKAEAFF	TGTGCCAGCAGTTCTTTAGGGACAGGGGGAAAGGCTGAAGCTTTCTTT
TRBV5-1	few	TRBJ1-5	-	CASSLSGRAEQPQHF	TGCGCCAGCAGCTTGTCAGGCAGGGCGGAGCAGCCCCAGCATTTT
TRBV27	-	TRBJ2-7	TRBD2	CASRLAGVHPYEQYF	TGTGCCAGCAGACTAGCGGGAGTCCACCCTTACGAGCAGTACTTC
TRBV6-5	-	TRBJ2-2	-	CASSYHQGNTGELFF	TGTGCCAGCAGTTACCACCAGGGGAACACCGGGGAGCTGTTTTTT
TRBV14	-	TRBJ2-3	-	CASSQEMRDTDTQYF	TGTGCCAGCAGCCAAGAAATGCGGGACACAGATACGCAGTATTTT
TRBV11-3	few	TRBJ1-1	TRBD1	CASSPHRGGNTEAFF	TGTGCCAGCAGCCCTCACAGGGGGGGGAACACTGAAGCTTTCTTT
TRBV4-1	-	TRBJ2-4	TRBD2	CASSQAGLAEEAKNIQYF	TGCGCCAGCAGCCAAGCGGGACTAGCGGAAGAGGCCAAAAACATTCAGTACTTC
TRBV30	-	TRBJ2-7	TRBD2	CAWSQGLAETYEQYF	TGTGCCTGGAGTCAGGGACTAGCGGAGACCTACGAGCAGTACTTC
TRBV11-2	-	TRBJ2-1	-	CASSPTSGGTYNEQFF	TGTGCCAGCAGCCCCACGAGTGGGGGGACCTACAATGAGCAGTTCTTC